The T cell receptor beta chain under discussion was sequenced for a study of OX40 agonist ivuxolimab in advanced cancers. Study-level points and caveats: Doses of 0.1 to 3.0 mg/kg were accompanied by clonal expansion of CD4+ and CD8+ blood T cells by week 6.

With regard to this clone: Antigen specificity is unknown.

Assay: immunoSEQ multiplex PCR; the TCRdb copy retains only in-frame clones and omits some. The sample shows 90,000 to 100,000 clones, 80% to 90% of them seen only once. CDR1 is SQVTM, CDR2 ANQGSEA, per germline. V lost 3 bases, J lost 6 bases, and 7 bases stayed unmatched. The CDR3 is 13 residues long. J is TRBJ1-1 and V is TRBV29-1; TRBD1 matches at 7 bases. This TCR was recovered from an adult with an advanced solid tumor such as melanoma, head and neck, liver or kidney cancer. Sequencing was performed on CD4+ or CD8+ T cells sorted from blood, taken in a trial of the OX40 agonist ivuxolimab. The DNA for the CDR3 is TGCAGCGTTGACTCTAGACAGGGTCCTGAAGCTTTCTTT. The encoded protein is CSVDSRQGPEAFF.